The rows below give T cell receptor beta chains drawn from one sample of a study of T cells after yellow fever vaccination. A single record per CDR3 protein comes from TCRdb applying MiXCR to the 5' RACE reads. This table holds tens of thousands of distinct CDR3 sequences, around 7.7% found once. The specimen was CD8+ T cells sorted from PBMCs, collected 10 to 11 days after the first yellow fever vaccination. The receptors stem from a man between 18 and 35 years old who received the YFV17D yellow fever vaccine. Both conserved end residues are part of each CDR3. A D gene is named only where the DNA matches it firmly. Clone size is shown for a subset of rows, as once, few, many or a class of expanded clone.

v_gene	abundance	d_gene	j_gene	CDR3nt	CDR3aa
TRBV7-9	-	TRBD1	TRBJ2-3	TGTGCCAGCAGTGAAAGACAGGGTCGAGCAGATACGCAGTATTTT	CASSERQGRADTQYF
TRBV29-1	many	-	TRBJ2-7	TGCAGCGTTGAAGCTGGGACTCCCTACGAGCAGTACTTC	CSVEAGTPYEQYF
TRBV5-1	many	-	TRBJ1-4	TGCGCCAGCAGCTTGGCAGGATTCGGGACGGATAATGAAAAACTGTTTTTT	CASSLAGFGTDNEKLFF
TRBV7-3	-	-	TRBJ1-1	TGTGCCAGCAGGGGGCAGAACACTGAAGCTTTCTTT	CASRGQNTEAFF
TRBV20-1	many	-	TRBJ1-6	TGCAGTGCTAGAGGGAGCAGCTCCTATAATTCACCCCTCCACTTT	CSARGSSSYNSPLHF
TRBV27	many	-	TRBJ1-5	TGTGCCAGCAGTGCCAATAGCAATCAGCCCCAGCATTTT	CASSANSNQPQHF
TRBV7-9	-	TRBD1	TRBJ1-1	TGTGCCAGCAGCCCCCCCACGGGACAGGGAGACACTGAAGCTTTCTTT	CASSPPTGQGDTEAFF
TRBV25-1	few	-	TRBJ1-3	TGTGCCAGCAGTGAATGGATCTCTGGAAACACCATATATTTT	CASSEWISGNTIYF
TRBV29-1	-	-	TRBJ1-1	TGCAGCGCTGACGACAGTAACACTGAAGCTTTCTTT	CSADDSNTEAFF
TRBV5-1	few	TRBD1	TRBJ1-5	TGCGCCAGCAGCTTCGGACAGGGGCCAAATCAGCCCCAGCATTTT	CASSFGQGPNQPQHF
TRBV7-8	few	TRBD2	TRBJ2-2	TGTGCCAGCAGCTTAGGACTAGCGGGGGGGCCCTTCACCGGGGAGCTGTTTTTT	CASSLGLAGGPFTGELFF
TRBV12-3/TRBV12-4	-	-	TRBJ1-5	TGTGCCAGCAGATATAATACAGGGAATCAGCCCCAGCATTTT	CASRYNTGNQPQHF
TRBV5-1	many	TRBD1	TRBJ2-1	TGCGCCAGCAGCCCTTACTCGACAGGGGACCTATACAATGAGCAGTTCTTC	CASSPYSTGDLYNEQFF